The 23 T cell receptor beta chains reported below all come from one sample, sequenced in a study of post-analysis software for immune sequencing data. Points from the study as a whole: Controls showed lower frequencies than patients for 4 or 5 TRBV segments, and TRBV5-6, TRBV5-1 and TRBV20-1 were among these.

Their antigens are not known. Carried by the TCR beta cDNA libraries were unique molecular identifiers. MiXCR, run by TCRdb on the PCR reads, gives a single entry per CDR3 protein. This sample has approximately 770,000 distinct CDR3 sequences; about half occur once, and the top ten carry 4% to 5%. Sequencing was carried out using blood. Source of these receptors: a girl between 5 and 17 years old with multiple sclerosis.

The chain recombines TRBV5-5 with TRBJ2-5; TRBD2 agrees at 9 bases. Germline V lookup: CDR1 SGHKS, CDR2 YYEKEE (reference sequence). V dropped 3 bases and J dropped 5; count of bases not matched to a gene: 8. The CDR3 is 15 amino acids. CDR3 in amino acids: CASSSLAGVWETQYF. The CDR3 DNA reads TGTGCCAGCAGCTCCTTAGCGGGAGTCTGGGAGACCCAGTACTTC.

As concerns this clonotype: This could be a read error, since a much larger clone is one nucleotide away. The V gene is TRBV5-1, the J gene TRBJ1-2; D not resolved. CDR3 length: 13 residues. The V end was cut by 4 bases, the J end by 2 bases, with 9 bases between. CDR1 SGHRS and CDR2 YFSETQ come from the germline V gene. CDR3 protein: CASSPQDNYGYTF. The CDR3 DNA reads TGCGCCAGCAGCCCCCAGGACAACTATGGCTACACCTTC.

The table lists this clonotype with a few counts. The genes are TRBV2 and TRBJ2-1; 8 nucleotides line up with TRBD2. The CDR3 consists of 15 residues. After removal of 5 bases from V and 0 bases from J, the junction contained 3 bases not matched to a gene. Germline V CDR1 and CDR2: SNHLY, FYNNEI. The CDR3 DNA sequence: TGTGCCAGCAGTTACACTAGCGGCTCCTACAATGAGCAGTTCTTC. Translating it yields CASSYTSGSYNEQFF.

The rearrangement links TRBV7-9 to TRBJ1-2; perhaps TRBD1 as D (5 bases). Trimming shortened V by 3 bases and J by 0 bases, and 8 bases separated the two germline ends. Germline lookup yields CDR1 SEHNR and CDR2 FQNEAQ (reference sequence). This CDR3 comprises 14 residues. CDR3 region: CASSFGGSNYGYTF. DNA for the CDR3: TGTGCCAGCAGCTTCGGGGGATCTAACTATGGCTACACCTTC.

In its sample, this clonotype was seen a few times. The chain links TRBV6-5 to TRBJ2-7, with TRBD2 identical over 7 bases. The V and J ends lost 2 bases and 6 bases, in that order; junction bases with no gene match: 4. Per the germline V gene, CDR1 is MNHEY and CDR2 is SVGAGI. The CDR3 extends over 13 amino acids. The CDR3 DNA sequence: TGTGCCAGCAGTTACGCGGGGGTGGGCGAGCAGTACTTC. Its protein product is CASSYAGVGEQYF.

The gene calls are TRBV6-6 and TRBJ1-5; TRBD1 agrees at 7 bases. Germline V gene sequence: CDR1 MNHNY, CDR2 SVGAGI (reference sequence). V trimming: 5 bases; J trimming: 7 bases; junction bases outside the gene matches: 8. This CDR3 has 14 residues. CDR3: CASSHRGRGQPQHF. DNA of the CDR3: TGTGCCAGCAGTCACAGGGGCCGCGGGCAGCCCCAGCATTTT.

This chain uses TRBV21-1 with TRBJ2-5; the table's D gene call, TRBD2, was not cross checked with the DNA. TRBV21-1 is a pseudogene segment. There are 14 residues in the CDR3. The CDR3 is CASSKARGRETQYF. CDR3 nucleotides: TGTGCCAGCAGCAAAGCGCGAGGGAGAGAGACCCAGTACTTC.

This sequence joins TRBV20-1 and TRBJ1-2, with D perhaps TRBD1 (5 bases). Trimming cost V 0 bases and J 7 bases, with 12 bases left between them. This CDR3 spans 13 amino acids. The germline V gene has CDR1 DFQATT and CDR2 SNEGSKA (reference sequence). In DNA, the CDR3 is TGCAGTGCTAGAGATGGGACCGGCGGTGGCTACACCTTC. This gives the protein CSARDGTGGGYTF.

The chain employs TRBV5-1 and TRBJ1-4; TRBD1 aligns across 7 bases. V lost 3 bases and J lost 11; bases outside the gene matches: 4. The germline gives CDR1 SGHRS, CDR2 YFSETQ. CDR3 length equals 12 residues. In DNA form, the CDR3 reads TGCGCCAGCAGCTCGTCGGGACAGAAACTGTTTTTT. Translation: CASSSSGQKLFF. Complete variable domain (other parts from reference TRBV5-1 and TRBJ1-4): KAGVTQTPRYLIKTRGQQVTLSCSPISGHRSVSWYQQTPGQGLQFLFEYFSETQRNKGNFPGRFSGRQFSNSRSEMNVSTLELGDSALYLCASSSSGQKLFFGSGTQLSVL.

The chain combines TRBV6-2 or TRBV6-3 with TRBJ2-1; 8 nucleotides line up with TRBD2. The ends lost 0 bases at V and 5 bases at J; junction bases unmatched: 6. CDR3 length: 16 amino acids. Germline lookup yields CDR1 MNHEY and CDR2 SVGEGT. The CDR3 here is CASSYSREALNNEQFF. The CDR3 nucleotides are TGTGCCAGCAGTTACTCGCGGGAGGCCCTGAACAATGAGCAGTTCTTC.

V is TRBV12-3 or TRBV12-4 and J is TRBJ1-1; unclear D gene. Deletions cut 7 bases from V and 1 base from J, with 10 bases between. The CDR3 extends over 13 amino acids. CDR3 sequence: CASTRAQNTEAFF. The CDR3 DNA sequence: TGTGCCAGCACCCGGGCCCAGAACACTGAAGCTTTCTTT.

Comment on this clonotype: The junction departs from germline at one end; a sequencing error may be responsible. The V call is TRBV10-3, the J call TRBJ2-7; D possibly corresponds to TRBD1 (5 bases). This CDR3 contains 16 residues. The germline V gene has CDR1 ENHRY and CDR2 SYGVKD. The CDR3 reads CATSAGPSIGDYEQYF. In DNA, the CDR3 is TGTGCCACCAGTGCTGGACCCAGCATAGGGGACTACGAGCAGTACTTC.

This chain links TRBV7-2 with TRBJ2-1; D is uncertain. The CDR3 totals 14 residues. Trimming left V 3 bases short and J 7 bases short, with 13 bases between. Germline CDR1 and CDR2: SGHTA and FQGNSA. CDR3 residues: CASSLAVGKNEQFF. Written as DNA, the CDR3 is TGTGCCAGCAGCTTGGCTGTGGGGAAGAATGAGCAGTTCTTC.

V and J are TRBV6-5 and TRBJ2-1; D might be TRBD1 (6 bases). Germline V lookup: CDR1 MNHEY, CDR2 SVGAGI. The CDR3 is 12 amino acids. Deletions cut 5 bases from V and 9 bases from J, with 11 bases between. CDR3: CASSNRGGEQFF. In nucleotides, the CDR3 is TGTGCCAGCAGTAACAGAGGGGGTGAGCAGTTCTTC.

The chain joins TRBV3-1 to TRBJ2-1; 7 nucleotides align to TRBD1. The junction had 20 bases not matched to a gene; V was cut back by 0 bases and J by 9 bases. The length of the CDR3 is 19 residues. Germline V gene sequence: CDR1 LGHDT, CDR2 YNNKEL (reference sequence). The CDR3 DNA follows: TGTGCCAGCAGCCAAGAACGAATCCGGGATAGGGGGCGTGAGGGTGAGCAGTTCTTC. Its protein product is CASSQERIRDRGREGEQFF.

This rearrangement joins TRBV20-1 to TRBJ1-2; 10 bases line up with TRBD1. Germline V gene data show CDR1 as DFQATT and CDR2 as SNEGSKA (reference sequence). The V segment lost 1 base and the J segment 2 bases; nucleotides outside the gene matches: 13. CDR3 size: 18 residues. The CDR3 DNA follows: TGCAGTGCTAGAGCCCAAGGGGGACAGGGGAGTTGGAACTATGGCTACACCTTC. This codes for CSARAQGGQGSWNYGYTF.

This clonotype was picked up a small number of times. The chain combines TRBV12-3 or TRBV12-4 with TRBJ1-1, with D unclear. This CDR3 is 11 amino acids long. Trimming removed 4 bases at V and 3 bases at J, with 3 bases between. The DNA of the CDR3 is TGTGCCAGCAGTTGGGACACTGAAGCTTTCTTT. Translating it yields CASSWDTEAFF.

This clonotype was counted only a few times. The chain combines TRBV5-6 with TRBJ2-7; 8 bases agree with TRBD2. This CDR3 has 15 amino acids. The junction had 5 bases not matched to a gene; V was cut back by 1 base and J by 2 bases. CDR1 and CDR2 (germline): SGHDT, YYEEEE. The CDR3 is CASSLFAGGTYEQYF. For the CDR3, the DNA is TGTGCCAGCAGCTTGTTCGCGGGAGGCACCTACGAGCAGTACTTC.

This clonotype was found a few times. This chain joins TRBV2 and TRBJ1-5; 10 bases match TRBD1. The CDR3 runs 14 residues. With 6 bases clipped from V and 5 bases from J, the junction kept 4 bases outside the gene matches. Germline lookup yields CDR1 SNHLY and CDR2 FYNNEI. Written as DNA, the CDR3 is TGTGCCAGCAGCTCGGACAGGGGGTATCAGCCCCAGCATTTT. Translated: CASSSDRGYQPQHF.

The chain's CDR3 is CASSLGVIIEQGYEQYF. CDR3 DNA: TGTGCCAGCAGCTTAGGGGTAATCATCGAACAGGGCTACGAGCAGTACTTC. This sequence joins TRBV7-2 and TRBJ2-7; D might be TRBD1 (6 bases). The CDR3 totals 17 residues. Germline CDR1 is SGHTA and CDR2 is FQGNSA. The V gene lost 1 base and the J gene lost 3 bases, with 19 bases spanning the gap.

A few counts support this clonotype. The chain links TRBV6-6 to TRBJ2-3; 7 bases align to TRBD1. The CDR3 is 15 residues long. Unmatched junction bases numbered 6, after V lost 6 bases and J lost 0 bases. Germline V gene data show CDR1 as MNHNY and CDR2 as SVGAGI (reference sequence). This CDR3 is CASSKQGRSTDTQYF. CDR3 bases: TGTGCCAGCAGCAAACAGGGGAGAAGCACAGATACGCAGTATTTT.

There are a few counts of this clonotype. The chain carries TRBV2 and TRBJ1-2, with 8 bases fitting TRBD1. This CDR3 has 15 residues. V was pared by 6 bases and J by 4 bases, with 10 bases of the junction left unmatched. From germline, CDR1 is SNHLY and CDR2 FYNNEI. CDR3 amino acids: CASSGSFGTGYGYTF. The CDR3 DNA follows: TGTGCCAGCAGCGGTTCCTTCGGGACAGGCTATGGCTACACCTTC.

CDR3 protein: CSARVDVRYTDTQYF. CDR3 nucleotides: TGCAGTGCTAGAGTGGACGTGAGGTACACAGATACGCAGTATTTT. The chain employs TRBV20-1 and TRBJ2-3; D gene unclear. V was trimmed by 1 base and J by 2 bases, leaving 13 bases between them. The germline gives CDR1 DFQATT, CDR2 SNEGSKA (reference sequence). CDR3 length: 15 amino acids.